This TCR beta chain was retrieved from a study of blood T cell repertoires in COVID-19. Study details: From the United States, Italy and Spain came samples of acute and convalescent COVID-19. The cDNA or gDNA used as material had been derived from T cells, B-cell-depleted T cells, or PBMCs.

Original methodology: Reference gene primer amplification gave estimated nucleated cell counts. Assay used: immunoSEQ multiplex PCR; TCRdb lists only in-frame clones, some missing. D and trimming come from the DNA, and the V and J calls and clone size come from that table. The sample carries 60,000 to 90,000 clones, about nine tenths recorded once. Sequenced input: peripheral blood. The clonotype was recovered from a woman older than 75 with acute or convalescent COVID-19.

CDR3 sequence reads: CASSQLSYNSPLHF. CDR3 DNA sequence: TGTGCCAGCAGCCAATTGAGTTATAATTCACCCCTCCACTTT. The chain joins TRBV6-6 to TRBJ1-6; D gene uncertain. The V gene lost 6 bases and the J gene lost 4 bases, with 10 bases spanning the gap. CDR3 length: 14 residues. CDR1 is MNHNY and CDR2 is SVGAGI in the germline V gene (reference sequence).